The rows below give T cell receptor beta chains drawn from one sample of a study of radiotherapy plus CTLA-4 blockade in lung cancer. The table came from immunoSEQ multiplex PCR; TCRdb's copy has only in-frame clones and leaves some out. The sample consists of about 95,000 clones, approximately 83% of them appearing once. Here the sequenced sample was peripheral blood, taken from a patient treated with radiotherapy plus ipilimumab. These TCRs come from a human donor with non-small cell lung cancer who had stable disease on radiotherapy plus ipilimumab. Each CDR3 is given with its conserved first and last residue. A D gene is named only where the DNA matches it firmly. Rows may omit the clone size; those that give it use once, few, many or a size class.

J,size,D,V,DNA,CDR3
TRBJ1-1,.,.,TRBV5-4,TGTGCCAGCAGCTTCTACCAGAGGAACACTGAAGCTTTCTTT,CASSFYQRNTEAFF
TRBJ2-3,.,TRBD2,TRBV18,TGTGCCAGCTCACCCCGACTAGCGGGAGTTGGGACAGATACGCAGTATTTT,CASSPRLAGVGTDTQYF
TRBJ1-1,few,.,TRBV19,TGTGCCAGTGGGGAATGGGACGCTTTCTTT,CASGEWDAFF
TRBJ2-1,.,.,TRBV6-6,TGTGCCAGCAGTTTGACCACCCGGGCTGAGCAGTTCTTC,CASSLTTRAEQFF
TRBJ2-7,.,TRBD2,TRBV5-8,TGTGCCAGCAGCTTGACAACTAGCGGGGGGGCCCTCTTTTCCCACGAGCAGTACTTC,CASSLTTSGGALFSHEQYF
TRBJ1-5,.,TRBD1,TRBV2,TGTGCCAGCAGCATCGGACAGGCGGGATATAGCAATCAGCCCCAGCATTTT,CASSIGQAGYSNQPQHF
TRBJ1-1,.,.,TRBV10-3,TGTGCCATCAGTCTTGGTGACACTGAAGCTTTCTTT,CAISLGDTEAFF
TRBJ2-1,.,TRBD2,TRBV29-1,TGCAGCGTTCTAAAAGGACTAGCGGGTGCTTCTATCAGCTCCTACAATGAGCAGTTCTTC,CSVLKGLAGASISSYNEQFF
TRBJ1-2,.,TRBD1,TRBV5-1,TGCGCCAGCAGCCCTTCTACAGGGGGATATGGCTACACCTTC,CASSPSTGGYGYTF
TRBJ1-5,.,.,TRBV6-1,TGTGCCAGCAGTGAAAGACCGCGAGGGATGGGTCAGCCCCAGCATTTT,CASSERPRGMGQPQHF
TRBJ1-3,.,.,TRBV11-2,TGTGCCAGCAGCCCAGCCAGGGCAAACACCATATATTTT,CASSPARANTIYF
TRBJ1-1,.,TRBD1,TRBV5-1,TGCGCCAGCAGCAGCTTGGACAGGGGACTGAACACTGAAGCTTTCTTT,CASSSLDRGLNTEAFF
TRBJ1-4,.,TRBD1,TRBV30,TGTGCCTGGAGTCAACCTTCAGGACAGGGAAATGAAAAACTGTTTTTT,CAWSQPSGQGNEKLFF
TRBJ2-7,once,.,TRBV27,TGTGCCAGCAGTACCAGCTGGGTGGGGGACGGCGAGCAGTACTTC,CASSTSWVGDGEQYF
TRBJ2-7,once,TRBD1,TRBV6-1,TGTGCCAGCAGTCCTGACAGGGGGCGCAAGTACGAGCAGTACTTC,CASSPDRGRKYEQYF
TRBJ1-1,.,.,TRBV6-6,TGTGCCAGCAGTTTCCCTTCGGGCGCTGAAGCTTTCTTT,CASSFPSGAEAFF
TRBJ1-4,.,TRBD1,TRBV30,TGTGCCTGGAGAAAGCCGGGACAGGCGATTGGAGAAAAACTGTTTTTT,CAWRKPGQAIGEKLFF
TRBJ2-3,.,TRBD2,TRBV5-1,TGCGCCAGCAGCTTGGCCGGGACTAGCGGCACAGATACGCAGTATTTT,CASSLAGTSGTDTQYF
TRBJ1-1,.,.,TRBV18,TGTGCCAGCTCACCGGGAGGTGGTGAAGCTTTCTTT,CASSPGGGEAFF
TRBJ2-5,.,TRBD1,TRBV6-6,TGTGCCAGCAGTTACCCGGGACAGCGCCAAGAGACCCAGTACTTC,CASSYPGQRQETQYF
TRBJ1-6,few,.,TRBV19,TGTGCCACCTCGGAGGGTCGAGGGCTGGCTTCACCCCTCCACTTT,CATSEGRGLASPLHF
TRBJ1-2,few,.,TRBV5-1,TGCGCCAGCAGCCCAGGCGACTATGGCTACACCTTC,CASSPGDYGYTF
TRBJ1-2,once,.,TRBV20-1,TGCAGTGCTAGAGTGGGTGGCTACACCTTC,CSARVGGYTF
TRBJ2-7,.,TRBD1,TRBV14,TGTGCCAGCAGACAACGGGGACAGGGTTACGAGCAGTACTTC,CASRQRGQGYEQYF
TRBJ2-7,.,.,TRBV6-1,TGTGCCAGCAGTGAATATCGGGAGCAGTACTTC,CASSEYREQYF
TRBJ1-2,.,TRBD1,TRBV11-2,TGTGCCAGCAGCCGAACTCGACAGGGGGCGCGCTATGGCTACACCTTC,CASSRTRQGARYGYTF
TRBJ2-1,few,.,TRBV4-1,TGCGCCAGCAGCCGATTTTCGACCCCCTACAATGAGCAGTTCTTC,CASSRFSTPYNEQFF
TRBJ2-7,.,.,TRBV5-8,TGTGCCAGCAGCTTGATCGGGTTCGACGAGCAGTACTTC,CASSLIGFDEQYF
TRBJ2-1,.,.,TRBV4-1,TGCGCCAGCAGCCAAGTGCGCGAAGGCGAGCAGTTCTTC,CASSQVREGEQFF
TRBJ1-4,.,.,TRBV10-1,TGCGCCAGCAGAACGGGGGTAACTAATGAAAAACTGTTTTTT,CASRTGVTNEKLFF
TRBJ1-1,.,.,TRBV27,TGTGCCAGCAGTTTAAGTAGGGACACTGAAGCTTTCTTT,CASSLSRDTEAFF
TRBJ2-5,.,TRBD2,TRBV5-1,TGCGCCAGCAGCCTCAGACTAGCGGGGGGCTTAGGAGAGACCCAGTACTTC,CASSLRLAGGLGETQYF
TRBJ1-4,.,.,TRBV11-2,TGTGCCAGCAGCTTAGATCTGTGGGACATCTCCTTCTCTACAGAAAAACTGTTTTTT,CASSLDLWDISFSTEKLFF
TRBJ2-7,.,.,TRBV6-5,TGTGCCAGCAGTTTGTCAGGGAGCAACGAGCAGTACTTC,CASSLSGSNEQYF
TRBJ2-1,.,.,TRBV7-3,TGTGCCAGCAGCTTAAGAGGGCCATCTTATCAGTCGGGCAATGAGCAGTTCTTC,CASSLRGPSYQSGNEQFF
TRBJ1-2,.,.,TRBV19,TGTGCCAGTAGTATAGCCCCGGCGTACATAGATGGCTACACCTTC,CASSIAPAYIDGYTF
TRBJ2-1,.,TRBD1,TRBV6-5,TGTGCCAGCAGTTACTCGATGGGACAGGGAGGGCAGTTCTTC,CASSYSMGQGGQFF
TRBJ2-2,.,TRBD1,TRBV6-1,TGTGCCAGCACCTTACAGGGGGCTGGCGGGGAGCTGTTTTTT,CASTLQGAGGELFF
TRBJ1-1,.,.,TRBV12-5,TGTGCTAGTGGTTTGACGGCCGGCCCAATGAACACTGAAGCTTTCTTT,CASGLTAGPMNTEAFF
TRBJ1-3,.,.,TRBV9,TGTGCCAGCAGCTCCTCGCAGGGTCCTGGAAACACCATATATTTT,CASSSSQGPGNTIYF